This T cell receptor beta chain was identified in a study of Ad26.COV2.S vaccination and SARS-CoV-2 variants. On the study more broadly: Participants got Ad26.COV2.S intramuscularly, once or twice 56 days apart. Study results and limitations: The breadth of spike-specific CD8+ and CD4+ T cell responses after vaccination was reportedly substantial. Vaccine recipients had higher spike-specific TCR breadth than placebo recipients.

Treatment of the sample: about 20 received Ad26.COV2.S at low or high dose, single or two shots; about five received placebo; per-sample allocation not given. All samples were drawn on day 63, counting from the first vaccine or placebo injection. Regarding this clone: Antigen specificity is unknown.

The germline gives CDR1 LNHDA, CDR2 SQIVND (reference sequence). The V gene end was trimmed by 3 bases and the J gene end by 2 bases; junction bases not matched to a gene: 5. The CDR3 covers 15 residues. The repertoire was sequenced with immunoSEQ multiplex PCR; TCRdb's copy has only in-frame clones and lacks some. The sample yields about 350,000 clones, approximately 86% seen once. The chain recombines TRBV19 with TRBJ2-7; 9 bases are a match to TRBD2. The receptor comes from a person between 18 and 59 years old who received the Ad26.COV2.S COVID-19 vaccine or a placebo. Source: peripheral blood, taken in a trial of Ad26.COV2.S vaccine versus placebo. The CDR3 sequence: CASSILSGGTYEQYF. CDR3 nucleotides: TGTGCCAGTAGTATCCTAAGCGGGGGGACCTACGAGCAGTACTTC.